The 32 T cell receptor beta chains given below trace back to one sample, sequenced in a study of T cells in localized non-small cell lung cancer. Assay: immunoSEQ multiplex PCR; the TCRdb copy retains only in-frame clones and omits some. The sample consists of approximately 52,000 clones, 77% of them appearing once. This specimen consisted of peripheral blood, obtained before any cancer treatment. Source of these receptors: a man between 40 and 75 years old with stage I squamous cell lung carcinoma.

In its sample, this clone was seen a few times. This chain connects TRBV2 to TRBJ2-1; D is unresolved. This CDR3 spans 11 amino acids. V was cut by 9 bases and J by 3 bases, with 6 bases left in between. From germline, CDR1 is SNHLY and CDR2 FYNNEI. The CDR3 loop reads CASSHYNEQFF. The CDR3 coding sequence is TGTGCCAGTTCACACTACAATGAGCAGTTCTTC.

The chain joins TRBV27 to TRBJ1-5; 8 nucleotides match TRBD1. J was trimmed by 5 bases and V by 6 bases; bases with no gene match: 6. CDR3 size: 14 residues. From germline, CDR1 is MNHEY and CDR2 SMNVEV (reference sequence). The CDR3 DNA follows: TGTGCCAGCAGCCGACAGGGGTTGGATCAGCCCCAGCATTTT. Encoded protein: CASSRQGLDQPQHF.

Here the CDR3 reads CASSLGQGRGGYTF. DNA of the CDR3: TGTGCCAGCAGCTTGGGACAGGGAAGAGGGGGCTACACCTTC. V gene TRBV5-8 combines with J gene TRBJ1-2; 7 nucleotides line up with TRBD1. J was trimmed by 8 bases and V by 0 bases; bases with no gene match: 7. There are 14 residues in the CDR3. Germline-derived CDR1 and CDR2 are SGHTS and YDEGEE.

V and J are TRBV11-3 and TRBJ2-3; a possible D gene is TRBD2 (5 bases). CDR3 length: 16 amino acids. With 1 base removed from V and 4 bases from J, the gap between germline ends came to 15 bases. Germline assignment: CDR1 SGHNT and CDR2 YENEEA. CDR3 DNA: TGTGCCAGCAGCTTAGGCGGACTCAGCTGGGCAGATACGCAGTATTTT. This gives the protein CASSLGGLSWADTQYF.

The chain is built from TRBV5-1 and TRBJ2-3; D is unclear. V was clipped by 0 bases and J by 8 bases, with 13 bases between them. CDR1 is SGHRS and CDR2 is YFSETQ in the germline V gene. CDR3 size: 14 residues. The chain's CDR3 is CASSLGQTMVTQYF. DNA of the CDR3: TGCGCCAGCAGCTTGGGTCAGACAATGGTTACGCAGTATTTT.

This clone was observed once. The V and J genes are TRBV9 and TRBJ1-3, with D unclear. The V and J ends lost 1 base and 2 bases respectively, with 4 bases between them. The germline gives CDR1 SGDLS, CDR2 YYNGEE. The CDR3 contains 13 residues. DNA for the CDR3: TGTGCCAGCAGCGTAAGTACTGGAAACACCATATATTTT. Its protein is CASSVSTGNTIYF.

The gene calls are TRBV7-3 and TRBJ1-6, with 7 bases that match TRBD1. Looked up from germline, CDR1 is SGHTA and CDR2 is FQGTGA. Unmatched junction bases numbered 2, after V lost 5 bases and J lost 4 bases. The CDR3 sequence is 14 residues long. CDR3 coding DNA: TGTGCCAGCAGCCCGGGACAGTATAATTCACCCCTCCACTTT. Translation: CASSPGQYNSPLHF.

The J gene is TRBJ1-1, the V gene TRBV5-1; D ambiguous. Trimming took 0 bases from V and 1 from J, leaving 7 bases between them. The CDR3 runs to 14 residues. Germline assignment: CDR1 SGHRS and CDR2 YFSETQ. The CDR3 sequence: CASSLGPENTEAFF. CDR3 nucleotides: TGCGCCAGCAGCTTGGGCCCAGAGAACACTGAAGCTTTCTTT. Full variable domain (remainder filled in from reference TRBV5-1 and TRBJ1-1): KAGVTQTPRYLIKTRGQQVTLSCSPISGHRSVSWYQQTPGQGLQFLFEYFSETQRNKGNFPGRFSGRQFSNSRSEMNVSTLELGDSALYLCASSLGPENTEAFFGQGTRLTVV.

V is TRBV7-3 and J is TRBJ1-2; the D gene is possibly TRBD1 (5 bases). Trimming shortened V by 5 bases and J by 0 bases, and 13 bases separated the two germline ends. The CDR3 runs 15 residues. Germline V gene sequence: CDR1 SGHTA, CDR2 FQGTGA. The CDR3 DNA reads as TGTGCCAGCAGCCAGAGGGGAGCCTCTAACTATGGCTACACCTTC. Translation gives CASSQRGASNYGYTF. The complete variable domain, with remaining parts taken from reference TRBV7-3 and TRBJ1-2, reads GAGVSQTPSNKVTEKGKYVELRCDPISGHTALYWYRQSLGQGPEFLIYFQGTGAADDSGLPNDRFFAVRPEGSVSTLKIQRTERGDSAVYLCASSQRGASNYGYTFGSGTRLTVV.

V and J are TRBV2 and TRBJ2-5; D unresolved. Looked up from germline, CDR1 is SNHLY and CDR2 is FYNNEI. This CDR3 region has 14 residues. Trimming pared 3 bases from V and 7 bases from J, leaving 15 bases between. The CDR3 region is CASSELELGRTQYF. The CDR3 bases are TGTGCCAGCAGTGAGTTGGAACTGGGAAGGACCCAGTACTTC.

The genes are TRBV20-1 and TRBJ1-1, with unresolved D. The germline CDR1 and CDR2 sequences are DFQATT and SNEGSKA (reference sequence). Deletions cut 2 bases from V and 11 bases from J, with 3 bases between. The CDR3 runs 8 residues. CDR3 residues: CSARRAFF. In DNA, the CDR3 is TGCAGTGCTAGAAGGGCTTTCTTT.

This clone rates as medium-sized. The genes are TRBV4-2 and TRBJ1-2, with D maybe TRBD1 (6 bases). Germline CDR1 is LGHNA and CDR2 is YNFKEQ. The CDR3 runs to 14 residues. V gave up 4 bases and J gave up 4 bases, with 13 bases separating them. The CDR3 here is CASSRKGGSYGYTF. DNA for the CDR3: TGTGCCAGCAGCCGAAAAGGGGGGAGCTATGGCTACACCTTC.

This chain uses TRBV7-6 with TRBJ2-1; D is perhaps TRBD1 (5 bases). V lost 5 bases to trimming and J lost 0 bases, with 11 bases between them. Germline-derived CDR1 and CDR2 are SGHVS and FNYEAQ. The CDR3 covers 15 residues. The CDR3 nucleotides read TGTGCCAGCAGCAAAGGGGTCGGCTCCTACAATGAGCAGTTCTTC. Translating it yields CASSKGVGSYNEQFF.

The CDR3 spells CASSTEAATNEKLFF. The DNA for the CDR3 is TGTGCCAGTTCCACCGAAGCCGCAACTAATGAAAAACTGTTTTTT. This chain connects TRBV19 to TRBJ1-4; D unresolved. Germline lookup yields CDR1 LNHDA and CDR2 SQIVND (reference sequence). V lost 8 bases and J 0 bases, leaving 13 bases between the germline ends. The length of the CDR3 is 15 residues.

This sequence joins TRBV7-3 and TRBJ1-2; 7 bases line up with TRBD1. V gave up 2 bases and J gave up 4 bases; unmatched junction bases: 7. The length of the CDR3 is 15 residues. Germline values: CDR1 SGHTA, CDR2 FQGTGA. The CDR3 reads CASSLAGGGAYGYTF. Here the CDR3 DNA reads TGTGCCAGCAGCTTAGCAGGGGGAGGGGCCTATGGCTACACCTTC.

This clone turned up a few times. The chain employs TRBV5-1 and TRBJ1-6, with 7 bases matching TRBD1. Trimming took 4 bases from V and 7 from J; bases not matched to a gene: 2. The CDR3 sequence is 13 residues long. Looked up from germline, CDR1 is SGHRS and CDR2 is YFSETQ. The CDR3 here is CASSRTGNSPLHF. The CDR3 bases are TGCGCCAGCAGCCGGACAGGCAATTCACCCCTCCACTTT.

This chain links TRBV5-1 with TRBJ1-2; 7 bases map to TRBD1. The CDR3 spans 18 residues. Germline assignment: CDR1 SGHRS and CDR2 YFSETQ. J lost 6 bases, V lost 4 bases, and 21 bases had no gene match. DNA for the CDR3: TGCGCCAGCAGCCCCCGAGGGAAGGGGGCCGAACAGGTCAATGGCTACACCTTC. Amino acids: CASSPRGKGAEQVNGYTF.

The V and J genes are TRBV19 and TRBJ1-4; D is ambiguous. CDR1 and CDR2 from the germline V gene are LNHDA and SQIVND (reference sequence). Trimming removed 8 bases at V and 8 bases at J, with 18 bases between. CDR3 size: 14 residues. CDR3 bases: TGTGCCAGTTCCCTGGGCCTCGCCAGGGAAAAACTGTTTTTT. It encodes CASSLGLAREKLFF.

The chain carries TRBV21-1 and TRBJ1-4. TRBV21-1 constitutes a pseudogene. This CDR3 has 12 amino acids. The CDR3 loop is CASKVSNEKLFF. The CDR3 DNA reads as TGTGCCAGCAAGGTGAGTAATGAAAAACTGTTTTTT.

The chain employs TRBV9 and TRBJ1-1, with TRBD1 as a possible D gene (5 bases). The CDR3 covers 14 residues. V lost 2 bases to trimming and J lost 1 base, with 9 bases between them. Germline V CDR1 and CDR2: SGDLS, YYNGEE. Here the CDR3 reads CASSVSGRNTEAFF. DNA of the CDR3: TGTGCCAGCAGCGTCTCAGGGAGGAACACTGAAGCTTTCTTT.

This chain uses TRBV7-2 with TRBJ1-6, with D unresolved. V gave up 1 base and J gave up 0 bases, with 7 bases separating them. Germline V lookup: CDR1 SGHTA, CDR2 FQGNSA. The CDR3 sequence is 16 residues long. CDR3 sequence (DNA): TGTGCCAGCAGCTTAGAAGCGGGCTCCTATAATTCACCCCTCCACTTT. Translation gives CASSLEAGSYNSPLHF.

This chain uses TRBV11-2 with TRBJ2-1; D is perhaps TRBD1 (6 bases). The CDR3 consists of 16 residues. CDR1 is SGHAT, CDR2 FQNNGV, per germline. V dropped 4 bases and J dropped 0 bases, with 13 bases sitting between them. The CDR3 loop is CASSSRGDSSYNEQFF. The CDR3 coding sequence is TGTGCCAGCAGCTCCAGGGGTGATAGCTCCTACAATGAGCAGTTCTTC.

The chain employs TRBV7-6 and TRBJ2-7; the D is unclear. Trimming stripped 1 base from V and 2 bases from J, with 9 bases between. The V gene's germline CDR1 is SGHVS and CDR2 FNYEAQ. The CDR3 covers 14 residues. Written as DNA, the CDR3 is TGTGCCAGCAGCTTAGAGATAGGAGCCTACGAGCAGTACTTC. Translated: CASSLEIGAYEQYF.

This chain uses TRBV6-1 with TRBJ2-5; perhaps TRBD2 as D (6 bases). The CDR3 contains 15 residues. CDR1 and CDR2 from the germline V gene are MNHNS and SASEGT. V was trimmed by 6 bases and J by 4 bases, leaving 18 bases between them. CDR3 DNA: TGTGCCAGCAGGTCCCCCGGGACTGCGGGAGAGACCCAGTACTTC. It specifies CASRSPGTAGETQYF.

The chain combines TRBV5-1 with TRBJ1-1; perhaps TRBD1 as D (5 bases). The germline CDR1 and CDR2 sequences are SGHRS and YFSETQ. V was pared by 0 bases and J by 0 bases, with 12 bases between. The CDR3 is 16 residues long. The CDR3 reads CASSLEGRRMNTEAFF. DNA of the CDR3: TGCGCCAGCAGCTTGGAGGGACGTAGAATGAACACTGAAGCTTTCTTT.

The CDR3 sequence: CASSQDSGGADTQYF. The DNA for the CDR3 is TGTGCCAGCAGCCAAGATAGCGGGGGGGCAGATACGCAGTATTTT. This chain connects TRBV4-2 to TRBJ2-3, with TRBD2 matching over 11 bases. Trimming cost V 0 bases and J 4 bases; bases outside gene matches: 0. The CDR3 spans 15 residues. CDR1 and CDR2 from the germline V gene are LGHNA and YNFKEQ.

The V gene is TRBV7-2, the J gene TRBJ1-3; 7 positions match TRBD1. CDR1 is SGHTA, CDR2 FQGNSA, per germline. The CDR3 runs to 14 residues. J lost 9 bases, V lost 2 bases, and 7 bases had no gene match. The CDR3 coding sequence is TGTGCCAGCAGCTTAATCAGTCAGGGGGGCACCATATATTTT. Translating gives CASSLISQGGTIYF. The variable domain in full, with the rest retrieved from reference TRBV7-2 and TRBJ1-3, is GAGVSQSPSNKVTEKGKDVELRCDPISGHTALYWYRQSLGQGLEFLIYFQGNSAPDKSGLPSDRFSAERTGGSVSTLTIQRTQQEDSAVYLCASSLISQGGTIYFGEGSWLTVV.

The rearrangement joins TRBV20-1 to TRBJ2-7; D is ambiguous. The ends were cut back, 4 bases at V and 6 bases at J, with 10 bases in the middle. The CDR3 is 11 amino acids. Germline values: CDR1 DFQATT, CDR2 SNEGSKA (reference sequence). This CDR3 is CSANLKGEQYF. CDR3 nucleotide sequence: TGCAGTGCTAATTTAAAGGGCGAGCAGTACTTC.

The gene calls are TRBV13 and TRBJ1-2, with 7 bases lining up with TRBD1. The CDR3 runs 17 residues. V shed 0 bases and J 6 bases; nucleotides not matched to a gene: 13. Germline loops: CDR1 PRHDT, CDR2 FYEKMQ (reference sequence). CDR3 protein: CASSLGGGDGGRDGYTF. CDR3 sequence (DNA): TGTGCCAGCAGCTTAGGAGGGGGCGACGGGGGAAGAGATGGCTACACCTTC.

The chain has TRBV6-1 and TRBJ2-1; 12 bases line up with TRBD2. Germline CDR1 and CDR2: MNHNS and SASEGT. The CDR3 loop spans 15 amino acids. Germline trimming cut 6 bases from V and 3 bases from J; bases unmatched to any gene: 3. CDR3 residues: CASRQTSGGYNEQFF. CDR3 DNA: TGTGCCAGCAGGCAGACTAGCGGGGGCTACAATGAGCAGTTCTTC.

The gene calls are TRBV6-1 and TRBJ2-3; 9 nucleotides line up with TRBD2. Germline trimming cut 2 bases from V and 1 base from J; bases unmatched to any gene: 1. The CDR3 sequence is 15 residues long. The V gene's germline CDR1 is MNHNS and CDR2 SASEGT. The CDR3 sequence: CASSETSGRTDTQYF. The CDR3 nucleotides read TGTGCCAGCAGTGAAACTAGCGGGCGCACAGATACGCAGTATTTT.

The chain has TRBV28 and TRBJ1-4; TRBD1 is a possible D gene (6 bases). Per the germline V gene, CDR1 is MDHEN and CDR2 is SYDVKM. Trimming took off 7 bases at V and 7 bases at J, with 19 bases between the two ends. This CDR3 spans 15 amino acids. The CDR3 loop is CASTVEQGRSEKLFF. Written as DNA, the CDR3 is TGTGCCAGCACTGTGGAACAGGGTAGAAGTGAAAAACTGTTTTTT.